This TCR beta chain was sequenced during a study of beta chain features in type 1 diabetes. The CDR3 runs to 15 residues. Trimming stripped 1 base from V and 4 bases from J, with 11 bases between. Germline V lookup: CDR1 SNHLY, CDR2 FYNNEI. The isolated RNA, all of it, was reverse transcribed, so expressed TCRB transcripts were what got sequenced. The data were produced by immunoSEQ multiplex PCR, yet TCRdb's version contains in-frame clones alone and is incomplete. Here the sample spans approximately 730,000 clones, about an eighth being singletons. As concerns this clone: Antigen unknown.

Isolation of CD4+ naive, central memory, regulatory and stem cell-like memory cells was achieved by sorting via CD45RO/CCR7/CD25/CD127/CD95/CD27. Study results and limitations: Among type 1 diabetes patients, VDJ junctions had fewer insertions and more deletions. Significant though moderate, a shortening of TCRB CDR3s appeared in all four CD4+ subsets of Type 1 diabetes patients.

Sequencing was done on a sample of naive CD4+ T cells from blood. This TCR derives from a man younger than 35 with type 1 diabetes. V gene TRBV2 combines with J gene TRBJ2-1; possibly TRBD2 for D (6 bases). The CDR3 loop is CASSEEAGSYNEQFF. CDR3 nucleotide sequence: TGTGCCAGCAGTGAAGAGGCGGGGTCTTACAATGAGCAGTTCTTC.